The 8 T cell receptor beta chains given below trace back to one sample, sequenced in a study of neurological immune-mediated disorders. TCRdb re-analysed the 5' RACE reads in MiXCR, keeping a single row per CDR3 protein. This table holds approximately 28,000 distinct CDR3 sequences, roughly a sixth found once. Time point noted: technical triplicate 3. Sequencing used CD4+ T cells from blood. These receptors all stem from a female donor with HTLV-1-associated myelopathy (HAM/TSP).

This clonotype showed up many times. The chain has TRBV29-1 and TRBJ2-5, with TRBD2 matching 11 bases. CDR1 and CDR2 (germline): SQVTM, ANQGSEA. The CDR3 is 13 residues long. The junction had 3 bases not matched to a gene; V was cut back by 4 bases and J by 5 bases. The CDR3 DNA sequence: TGCAGCGTTGGCACTAGCGGGAGTGAGACCCAGTACTTC. Its protein product is CSVGTSGSETQYF.

This clonotype showed up many times. The genes are TRBV7-2 and TRBJ1-2; tentative D call: TRBD1 (5 bases). V shed 0 bases and J shed 4 bases, with 15 bases lying between them. Germline V lookup: CDR1 SGHTA, CDR2 FQGNSA. The CDR3 is 16 residues long. The CDR3 DNA is TGTGCCAGCAGCTTAGCTCCGGACGGGGCCATCTATGGCTACACCTTC. Protein: CASSLAPDGAIYGYTF.

There are many counts of this clonotype. The chain employs TRBV20-1 and TRBJ1-2, with D uncertain. The CDR3 spans 13 residues. V was pared by 1 base and J by 4 bases, with 10 bases between. Germline assignment: CDR1 DFQATT and CDR2 SNEGSKA (reference sequence). The CDR3 DNA reads as TGCAGTGCTAGAGGAAACAGCCTCTATGGCTACACCTTC. Its protein is CSARGNSLYGYTF.

This chain uses TRBV12-3 or TRBV12-4 with TRBJ1-6, with a possible D match to TRBD1 (5 bases). The CDR3 spans 14 residues. The ends were cut back, 2 bases at V and 7 bases at J, with 9 bases in the middle. In nucleotides, the CDR3 is TGTGCCAGCAGTTTAAGACGGGGGAATTCACCCCTCCACTTT. It specifies CASSLRRGNSPLHF.

In its sample, this clonotype was seen many times. The chain employs TRBV5-5 and TRBJ2-1; possible D gene TRBD1, 5 bases. The CDR3 consists of 15 residues. V lost 0 bases and J 0 bases, leaving 7 bases between the germline ends. Germline values: CDR1 SGHKS, CDR2 YYEKEE (reference sequence). The CDR3 nucleotides read TGTGCCAGCAGCTTGGATCAGGGCTCCTACAATGAGCAGTTCTTC. Amino acids: CASSLDQGSYNEQFF.

The chain carries TRBV20-1 and TRBJ2-7; TRBD1 agrees at 9 bases. The V and J ends lost 4 bases and 5 bases, in that order; junction bases with no gene match: 9. Germline V gene data show CDR1 as DFQATT and CDR2 as SNEGSKA (reference sequence). The CDR3 covers 14 residues. The CDR3 nucleotides read TGCAGTGCTATAACCGGGACAGGGTCGAACGAGCAGTACTTC. It translates to CSAITGTGSNEQYF.

This clonotype was seen at least ten times. The gene calls are TRBV7-2 and TRBJ2-1, with 8 bases lining up with TRBD2. The CDR3 sequence is 16 residues long. The germline gives CDR1 SGHTA, CDR2 FQGNSA. After removal of 1 base from V and 5 bases from J, the junction contained 7 bases not matched to a gene. In nucleotides, the CDR3 is TGTGCCAGCAGCTTAGTCTCAGCGGGGGCCAACAATGAGCAGTTCTTC. Residues: CASSLVSAGANNEQFF.

Of note for this clonotype: An end of the junction differs from the germline gene, which may be a read error. The V gene is TRBV7-9, the J gene TRBJ2-5; D tentatively reads TRBD1 or TRBD2 (5 bases each). The J call may be in error: the DNA end matches TRBJ2-1 better. The germline gives CDR1 SEHNR, CDR2 FQNEAQ (reference sequence). The CDR3 totals 14 residues. CDR3: CASSLEGYQETQFF. CDR3 bases: TGTGCCAGTAGCTTAGAGGGGTATCAAGAGACCCAGTTCTTC.